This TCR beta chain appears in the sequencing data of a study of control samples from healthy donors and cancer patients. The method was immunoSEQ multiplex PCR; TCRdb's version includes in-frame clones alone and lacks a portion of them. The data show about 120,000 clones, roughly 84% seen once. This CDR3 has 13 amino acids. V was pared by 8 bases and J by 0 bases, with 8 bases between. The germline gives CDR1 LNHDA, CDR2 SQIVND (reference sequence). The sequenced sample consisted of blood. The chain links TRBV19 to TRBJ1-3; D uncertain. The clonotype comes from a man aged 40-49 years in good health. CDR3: CASDTSSGNTIYF. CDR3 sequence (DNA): TGTGCCAGTGATACCAGCTCTGGAAACACCATATATTTT.